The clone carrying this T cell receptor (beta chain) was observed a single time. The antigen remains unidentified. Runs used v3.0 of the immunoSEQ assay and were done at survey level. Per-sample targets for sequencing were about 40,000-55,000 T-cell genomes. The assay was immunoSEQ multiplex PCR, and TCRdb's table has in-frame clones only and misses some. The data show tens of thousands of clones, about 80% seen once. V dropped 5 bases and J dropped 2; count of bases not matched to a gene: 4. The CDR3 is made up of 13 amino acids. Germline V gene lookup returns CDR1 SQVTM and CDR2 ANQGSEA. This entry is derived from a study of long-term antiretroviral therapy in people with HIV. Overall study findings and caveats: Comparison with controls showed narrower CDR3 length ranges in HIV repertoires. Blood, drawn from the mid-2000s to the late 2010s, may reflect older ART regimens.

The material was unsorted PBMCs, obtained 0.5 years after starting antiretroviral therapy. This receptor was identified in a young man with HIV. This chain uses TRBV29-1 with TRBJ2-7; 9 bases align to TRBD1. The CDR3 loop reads CSVWTGETYEQYF. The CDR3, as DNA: TGCAGCGTTTGGACAGGGGAAACCTACGAGCAGTACTTC.